This TCR beta chain was identified during a study of OX40 agonist ivuxolimab in advanced cancers. Overall study context: Prior checkpoint blockade (anti-PD-1, anti-PD-L1 or anti-CTLA-4) was permitted; approximately 40% had it.

V was pared by 3 bases and J by 8 bases, with 11 bases of the junction left unmatched. This CDR3 spans 15 amino acids. Per the germline V gene, CDR1 is SGHDT and CDR2 is YYEEEE. The method was immunoSEQ multiplex PCR; TCRdb's version includes in-frame clones alone and lacks a portion of them. The data hold about 73,000 clones, with roughly 80% observed a single time. This TCR was sampled from an adult with an advanced solid tumor such as melanoma, head and neck, liver or kidney cancer. Source: CD4+ or CD8+ T cells sorted from blood, taken in a trial of the OX40 agonist ivuxolimab. V usage is TRBV5-6 and J usage is TRBJ1-2; 9 bases match TRBD1. The DNA of the CDR3 is TGTGCCAGCAGCTCCCGGGACAGGGTATCGTTCGGCTACACCTTC. The encoded protein is CASSSRDRVSFGYTF.